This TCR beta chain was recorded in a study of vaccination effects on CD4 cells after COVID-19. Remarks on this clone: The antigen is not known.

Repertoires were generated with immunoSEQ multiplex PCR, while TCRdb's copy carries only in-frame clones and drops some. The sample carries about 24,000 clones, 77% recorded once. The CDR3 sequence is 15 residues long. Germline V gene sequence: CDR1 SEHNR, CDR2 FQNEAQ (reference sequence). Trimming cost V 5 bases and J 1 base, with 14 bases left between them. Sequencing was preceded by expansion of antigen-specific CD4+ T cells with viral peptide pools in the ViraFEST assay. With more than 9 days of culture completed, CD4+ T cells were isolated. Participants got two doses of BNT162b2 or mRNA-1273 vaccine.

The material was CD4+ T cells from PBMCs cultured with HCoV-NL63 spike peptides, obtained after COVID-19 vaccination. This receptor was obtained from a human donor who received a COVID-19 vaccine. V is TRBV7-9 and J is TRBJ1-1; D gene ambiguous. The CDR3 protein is CASSRKGRENTEAFF. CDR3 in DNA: TGTGCCAGCAGCCGGAAGGGAAGGGAGAACACTGAAGCTTTCTTT.